The 24 T cell receptor beta chains given below trace back to one sample, sequenced in a study of cytomegalovirus exposure and HLA in healthy donors. The PCR made use of 60 Vbeta and 13 Jbeta primers. The data were produced by immunoSEQ multiplex PCR, yet TCRdb's version contains in-frame clones alone and is incomplete. The data contain over 65,000 clones, 60% to 80% of them singletons. The sequencing sample was made of PBMCs. These receptor sequences come from a woman aged 35 to 49 in good health and CMV-seronegative.

In its sample, this clone was seen once. The genes are TRBV29-1 and TRBJ2-1, with 12 bases aligning to TRBD2. The CDR3 spans 14 residues. V lost 6 bases to trimming and J lost 7 bases; unmatched junction nucleotides: 7. Germline-derived CDR1 and CDR2 are SQVTM and ANQGSEA. This CDR3 is CSVRLAGVGNEQFF. The DNA of the CDR3 is TGCAGCGTAAGACTAGCGGGGGTAGGGAATGAGCAGTTCTTC.

The chain uses TRBV9 and TRBJ2-3, with a weak D call TRBD2 (6 bases). Germline values: CDR1 SGDLS, CDR2 YYNGEE. With 0 bases removed from V and 4 bases from J, the gap between germline ends came to 15 bases. The CDR3 covers 16 residues. DNA for the CDR3: TGTGCCAGCAGCGTAGCTGTGCGGGGAGCAGCAGATACGCAGTATTTT. Protein sequence: CASSVAVRGAADTQYF.

This chain joins TRBV9 and TRBJ2-7, with TRBD1 matching over 10 bases. The germline gives CDR1 SGDLS, CDR2 YYNGEE. J was trimmed by 4 bases and V by 3 bases; bases with no gene match: 10. The CDR3 runs to 16 residues. CDR3 amino acids: CASSAPRTGGFYEQYF. DNA for the CDR3: TGTGCCAGCAGCGCCCCCAGGACAGGGGGGTTTTACGAGCAGTACTTC.

This sequence joins TRBV19 and TRBJ2-1; the D gene is possibly TRBD1 (6 bases). Germline CDR1 reads LNHDA; CDR2 reads SQIVND (reference sequence). The CDR3 length is 17 residues. V was clipped by 5 bases and J by 3 bases, with 20 bases between them. The CDR3 sequence: CASSAYWTDNHYNEQFF. The CDR3 coding sequence is TGTGCCAGTAGTGCATACTGGACAGACAACCACTACAATGAGCAGTTCTTC.

The genes are TRBV7-2 and TRBJ2-7; perhaps TRBD1 as D (6 bases). Per germline, CDR1 SGHTA and CDR2 FQGNSA. This CDR3 region has 14 residues. V was trimmed by 5 bases and J by 3 bases, leaving 14 bases between them. The CDR3 spells CASSRRTASYEQYF. The CDR3 DNA reads as TGTGCCAGCAGCCGGAGGACAGCGAGCTACGAGCAGTACTTC.

Here the CDR3 reads CAMTGALYNEQFF. CDR3 in DNA: TGTGCCATGACAGGGGCCTTATACAATGAGCAGTTCTTC. This chain connects TRBV10-3 to TRBJ2-1, with 8 bases fitting TRBD1. Trimming took 9 bases from V and 4 from J; bases not matched to a gene: 5. The CDR3 contains 13 residues. CDR1 is ENHRY and CDR2 is SYGVKD in the germline V gene.

The CDR3 reads CASTTGLAEETGELFF. CDR3 in DNA: TGTGCCAGCACCACCGGACTAGCGGAAGAAACCGGGGAGCTGTTTTTT. This chain connects TRBV7-9 to TRBJ2-2, with 10 bases aligning to TRBD2. The CDR3 extends over 16 amino acids. The germline CDR1 and CDR2 sequences are SEHNR and FQNEAQ (reference sequence). The J segment lost 5 bases and the V segment lost 7 bases, leaving 10 bases of the junction unmatched.

The chain joins TRBV10-3 to TRBJ2-5, with 9 bases aligning to TRBD2. CDR3 length equals 18 residues. Germline assignment: CDR1 ENHRY and CDR2 SYGVKD. Germline trimming cut 2 bases from V and 2 bases from J; bases unmatched to any gene: 12. The CDR3 region has the DNA TGTGCCATCAGTGAGGCACCTTGGAATGGACTAGCGCAAGAGACCCAGTACTTC. Encoded protein: CAISEAPWNGLAQETQYF.

This clone has only a few counts. The chain couples TRBV29-1 to TRBJ1-1; D is undetermined. The CDR3 spans 13 residues. Germline CDR1 and CDR2: SQVTM and ANQGSEA. V was shortened by 7 bases and J by 1 base, with 13 bases between the two germline ends. CDR3 DNA sequence: TGCAGCGCCATCCGAGATAGGAACACTGAAGCTTTCTTT. Amino acid sequence: CSAIRDRNTEAFF.

This chain connects TRBV18 to TRBJ1-2; tentatively, D is TRBD1 (5 bases). Looked up from germline, CDR1 is KGHSH and CDR2 is LQKENI. This CDR3 is built from 14 residues. The V end lost 2 bases, the J end lost 5 bases, and 12 bases lay between the germline ends. CDR3 sequence: CASSPGGGPYGYTF. Here the CDR3 DNA reads TGTGCCAGCTCACCAGGGGGAGGGCCGTATGGCTACACCTTC.

There are a few counts of this clone. The chain links TRBV7-9 to TRBJ2-1, with 13 bases identical to TRBD2. The CDR3 contains 15 residues. Germline V lookup: CDR1 SEHNR, CDR2 FQNEAQ (reference sequence). J lost 8 bases, V lost 3 bases, and 4 bases had no gene match. The CDR3 is CASSFTSGGADEQFF. The DNA of the CDR3 is TGTGCCAGCAGCTTTACTAGCGGGGGGGCCGATGAGCAGTTCTTC. Filled out from reference TRBV7-9 and TRBJ2-1, the complete variable domain reads DTGVSQNPRHKITKRGQNVTFRCDPISEHNRLYWYRQTLGQGPEFLTYFQNEAQLEKSRLLSDRFSAERPKGSFSTLEIQRTEQGDSAMYLCASSFTSGGADEQFFGPGTRLTVL.

The chain employs TRBV4-3 and TRBJ1-1; D not resolved. The CDR3 has 16 amino acids. V was pared by 0 bases and J by 4 bases, with 15 bases between. Germline loops: CDR1 LGHNA, CDR2 YSLEER. CDR3 bases: TGCGCCAGCAGCCAAGATCGAGGCTTTTTAGGCACTGAAGCTTTCTTT. It is translated as CASSQDRGFLGTEAFF.

The chain combines TRBV6-6 with TRBJ2-1; 7 nucleotides match TRBD2. Germline lookup yields CDR1 MNHNY and CDR2 SVGAGI (reference sequence). The CDR3 loop spans 14 amino acids. The ends lost 2 bases at V and 10 bases at J; junction bases unmatched: 8. CDR3 amino acids: CASSYGLGLLEQFF. The DNA of the CDR3 is TGTGCCAGCAGTTACGGACTAGGCCTCTTGGAGCAGTTCTTC.

This clone was counted a single time. The rearrangement joins TRBV27 to TRBJ1-5, with TRBD1 matching over 12 bases. The CDR3 is 16 amino acids. Germline values: CDR1 MNHEY, CDR2 SMNVEV (reference sequence). With V trimmed by 5 bases and J by 5 bases, 7 bases remained unmatched. The CDR3 DNA is TGTGCCAGCAGTCCACGGGACAGGGGGCTCGATCAGCCCCAGCATTTT. It yields the protein CASSPRDRGLDQPQHF.

V usage is TRBV30 and J usage is TRBJ1-5, with D hard to call. V was clipped by 1 base and J by 1 base, with 14 bases between them. The germline gives CDR1 GTSNPN, CDR2 SVGIG (reference sequence). The CDR3 runs 16 residues. CDR3 residues: CAWSDVPGESNQPQHF. CDR3 bases: TGTGCCTGGAGTGACGTCCCCGGGGAGAGCAATCAGCCCCAGCATTTT. Based on the CDR3 plus reference TRBV30 and TRBJ1-5, the full variable domain is SQTIHQWPATLVQPVGSPLSLECTVEGTSNPNLYWYRQAAGRGLQLLFYSVGIGQISSEVPQNLSASRPQDRQFILSSKKLLLSDSGFYLCAWSDVPGESNQPQHFGDGTRLSIL.

The chain combines TRBV30 with TRBJ1-2, with 7 bases aligning to TRBD1. J was trimmed by 2 bases and V by 6 bases; bases with no gene match: 6. CDR3 size: 13 residues. Germline V CDR1 and CDR2: GTSNPN, SVGIG (reference sequence). In nucleotides, the CDR3 is TGTGCCTGCGTTCAGGGGGTCAACTATGGCTACACCTTC. Amino acid sequence: CACVQGVNYGYTF.

V gene TRBV14 combines with J gene TRBJ2-1; D is possibly TRBD2 (5 bases). Germline assignment: CDR1 SGHDN and CDR2 FVKESK. The V end lost 4 bases, the J end lost 9 bases, and 13 bases lay between the germline ends. There are 13 residues in the CDR3. CDR3 in amino acids: CASSRYRDSEQFF. DNA for the CDR3: TGTGCCAGCAGCCGCTATCGGGATAGTGAGCAGTTCTTC.

The genes are TRBV9 and TRBJ1-5, with 7 bases fitting TRBD1. This CDR3 contains 14 residues. Germline values: CDR1 SGDLS, CDR2 YYNGEE. The junction had 1 base not matched to a gene; V was cut back by 3 bases and J by 1 base. CDR3 protein: CASSGDRSNQPQHF. CDR3 nucleotides: TGTGCCAGCAGCGGGGACAGAAGCAATCAGCCCCAGCATTTT.

In nucleotides, the CDR3 is TGTGCCAGCAGGGAGGAATTCGGACAGCCCCAGCATTTT. This encodes CASREEFGQPQHF. This chain joins TRBV2 and TRBJ1-5, with D uncertain. Germline CDR1 is SNHLY and CDR2 is FYNNEI. The CDR3 has 13 residues. V dropped 6 bases and J dropped 7 bases, with 13 bases sitting between them.

The rearrangement uses TRBV4-1 and TRBJ2-3; 11 bases align to TRBD2. V dropped 1 base and J dropped 5; count of bases not matched to a gene: 11. Germline values: CDR1 MGHRA, CDR2 YSYEKL. CDR3 size: 18 residues. CDR3 protein: CASSQGPAGTSGLDTQYF. As DNA, the CDR3 is TGCGCCAGCAGCCAAGGGCCCGCGGGGACTAGCGGATTAGATACGCAGTATTTT.

V and J are TRBV25-1 and TRBJ1-6; perhaps TRBD1 as D (6 bases). The CDR3 runs 15 residues. Germline V gene lookup returns CDR1 MGHDK and CDR2 SYGVNS. Trimming shortened V by 2 bases and J by 8 bases, and 13 bases separated the two germline ends. The CDR3 DNA is TGTGCCAGCAGTGAAGCGAGGGGGGGCTATTCACCCCTCCACTTT. It is translated as CASSEARGGYSPLHF.

The chain uses TRBV10-2 and TRBJ1-5, with 9 positions matching TRBD1. Looked up from germline, CDR1 is WSHSY and CDR2 is SAAADI. V lost 3 bases and J lost 0; bases outside the gene matches: 6. The CDR3 is made up of 17 amino acids. The CDR3 sequence is CASSEVGTGLSNQPQHF. The CDR3, as DNA: TGCGCCAGCAGTGAAGTCGGGACAGGGCTTAGCAATCAGCCCCAGCATTTT.

This chain connects TRBV5-1 to TRBJ1-1, with 7 bases aligning to TRBD1. The germline V gene has CDR1 SGHRS and CDR2 YFSETQ. J was trimmed by 1 base and V by 4 bases; bases with no gene match: 4. The CDR3 covers 14 residues. CDR3 nucleotide sequence: TGCGCCAGCAGCCGGGACAGAGCGAACACTGAAGCTTTCTTT. Translation gives CASSRDRANTEAFF.

This chain uses TRBV4-1 with TRBJ2-3; 15 nucleotides agree with TRBD2. J gave up 6 bases and V 0 bases, and 7 bases lay outside the gene matches. Germline lookup yields CDR1 MGHRA and CDR2 YSYEKL. This CDR3 region has 18 residues. The chain's CDR3 is CASSQERTSGRAGDTQYF. The CDR3 DNA follows: TGCGCCAGCAGCCAAGAGCGGACTAGCGGGAGGGCCGGTGATACGCAGTATTTT.